One sample yielded the 9 T cell receptor beta chains listed below, sequenced in a study of identical twins. TCRdb reanalysed the 5' RACE reads using MiXCR and keeps one entry per CDR3 protein. The sample shows over 500,000 distinct CDR3 sequences, approximately 22% of them seen only once. The data also belong to a second study, concerning T cells expressing NK-cell markers.

The sequencing sample was made of CD4+ T cells sorted from blood. The receptors derive from a young woman in good health.

V gene TRBV20-1 combines with J gene TRBJ2-5; 8 bases map to TRBD2. There are 13 residues in the CDR3. Germline V lookup: CDR1 DFQATT, CDR2 SNEGSKA (reference sequence). V was clipped by 6 bases and J by 4 bases; unmatched bases: 7. The CDR3, as DNA: TGCAGTGCCTCAGTCGCGGGAGGAGAGACCCAGTACTTC. It encodes CSASVAGGETQYF.

The gene calls are TRBV15 and TRBJ2-3; weak D call: TRBD2 (6 bases). The CDR3 covers 16 residues. The V gene lost 5 bases and the J gene lost 7 bases, with 22 bases spanning the gap. Germline V CDR1 and CDR2: LNHNV, YYDKDF (reference sequence). The CDR3 DNA is TGTGCCACCAGCGGTTCCCGGGACTCACGCACGAATACGCAGTATTTT. This encodes CATSGSRDSRTNTQYF.

This clonotype has a count of ten or more. J is TRBJ1-4 and V is TRBV2; D gene unclear. The germline V gene encodes CDR1 SNHLY and CDR2 FYNNEI. This CDR3 is built from 15 residues. V was pared by 3 bases and J by 0 bases, with 8 bases between. The CDR3 DNA reads as TGTGCCAGCAGTGATCTTGGCGCAACTAATGAAAAACTGTTTTTT. It specifies CASSDLGATNEKLFF.

In this sample, this clonotype turned up a few times. This chain links TRBV10-3 with TRBJ1-2; D uncertain. Between the trimmed V and J ends, which lost 0 bases and 0 bases, there was a span of 17 bases. This CDR3 region has 18 residues. Germline loops: CDR1 ENHRY, CDR2 SYGVKD. The CDR3 DNA reads TGTGCCATCAGTGAGTCGCGGGCAGGCGAGAACTCTAACTATGGCTACACCTTC. It is translated as CAISESRAGENSNYGYTF.

The chain joins TRBV12-3 or TRBV12-4 to TRBJ1-1; possible D gene TRBD1, 5 bases. This CDR3 comprises 14 residues. V lost 1 base and J lost 10, with 16 bases in between. In DNA, the CDR3 is TGTGCCAGCAGTTTAGTTTCCCATGACAGCTTAGCTTTCTTT. Its translation: CASSLVSHDSLAFF.

This clonotype was seen only a few times. The chain uses TRBV7-9 and TRBJ2-7; TRBD1 is a possible D gene (5 bases). Germline CDR1 is SEHNR and CDR2 is FQNEAQ (reference sequence). Trimming took off 5 bases at V and 5 bases at J, with 13 bases between the two ends. The CDR3 extends over 13 amino acids. CDR3 coding DNA: TGTGCCAGCAGCCGCGACAGAAAGGACGAGCAGTACTTC. Protein product: CASSRDRKDEQYF.

The chain combines TRBV6-5 with TRBJ2-3, with no clear D. CDR1 MNHEY and CDR2 SVGAGI come from the germline V gene. V was pared by 0 bases and J by 2 bases, with 9 bases between. The length of the CDR3 is 15 residues. DNA for the CDR3: TGTGCCAGCAGTTACTCCTCAGGACCCACAGATACGCAGTATTTT. It yields the protein CASSYSSGPTDTQYF.

The CDR3 sequence: CASSHWGSDTQYF. In DNA form, the CDR3 reads TGTGCCAGCAGCCACTGGGGTTCGGATACGCAGTATTTT. The chain uses TRBV14 and TRBJ2-3; D uncertain. CDR3 size: 13 residues. CDR1 is SGHDN, CDR2 FVKESK, per germline. V lost 3 bases and J 6 bases, leaving 10 bases between the germline ends.

As to this clonotype: The junction departs from germline at one end; a sequencing error may be responsible. The chain recombines TRBV6-5 with TRBJ2-5; possibly TRBD1 for D (6 bases). Looked up from germline, CDR1 is MNHEY and CDR2 is SVGAGI. There are 14 residues in the CDR3. The CDR3 nucleotides read TGTGCCAGCAGTTATCGACCGGGACAAGGGACCCAGTACTTC. This gives the protein CASSYRPGQGTQYF.